The rows below give T cell receptor beta chains drawn from one sample of a study of blood T cell repertoires in COVID-19. The method was immunoSEQ multiplex PCR; TCRdb's version includes in-frame clones alone and lacks a portion of them. The sample records tens of thousands of clones, about 87% being singletons. The specimen was peripheral blood. Receptors were obtained from a human donor with acute or convalescent COVID-19. The donor label of this sample is uncertain. Both conserved end residues are part of each CDR3. A D gene is named only where the DNA matches it firmly. Clone size appears in some rows only: once, few, many, or a class for an expanded clone.

V	J	size	D	DNA	CDR3
TRBV2	TRBJ1-2	NA	NA	TGTGCCAGCAGTATAAAGGGGGTTCATGGCTACACCTTC	CASSIKGVHGYTF
TRBV25-1	TRBJ1-1	NA	TRBD1	TGTGCCAGCAGTCTCGGACAGGTTGAAGCTTTCTTT	CASSLGQVEAFF
TRBV28	TRBJ2-7	NA	TRBD1	TGTGCCAGCAGTTTTCCTGGGACAGGGGGCGAGCAGTACTTC	CASSFPGTGGEQYF
TRBV7-6	TRBJ2-2	NA	TRBD2	TGTGCCAGCAGCTTACTAGCGGGGTATCCCGGGGAGCTGTTTTTT	CASSLLAGYPGELFF
TRBV5-4	TRBJ2-1	NA	TRBD1	TGTGCCGTACAGGGGGGCGGCTACAATGAGCAGTTCTTC	CAVQGGGYNEQFF
TRBV28	TRBJ1-5	NA	NA	TGTGCCACCGCCCCCCCTGGCGGAGGGAGCAATCAGCCCCAGCATTTT	CATAPPGGGSNQPQHF
TRBV7-2	TRBJ1-2	NA	NA	TGTGCCAGCAGCCCCCTCGGGGGGACTAACTATGGCTACACCTTC	CASSPLGGTNYGYTF
TRBV3-1/TRBV3-2	TRBJ2-7	NA	NA	TGTGCCAGCAGCCAAGGGGCGGGGCGGGACGAGCAGTACTTC	CASSQGAGRDEQYF
TRBV6-6	TRBJ2-7	NA	NA	TGTGCCAGCAGTCCTCGCAGGACCTACGAGCAGTACTTC	CASSPRRTYEQYF
TRBV28	TRBJ2-3	few	NA	TGTGCCAGCTATGCCGAGGGACTTGTCACAGATACGCAGTATTTT	CASYAEGLVTDTQYF
TRBV18	TRBJ1-2	NA	NA	TGTGCCAGCTCACCACCGGGGAGGGGAGTAAAAGCGGATGGCTACACCTTC	CASSPPGRGVKADGYTF
TRBV28	TRBJ2-7	NA	NA	TGTGCCAGCACCCTCGGGGGAGCGCGGGAGCAGTACTTC	CASTLGGAREQYF
TRBV6-5	TRBJ2-7	NA	NA	TGTGCCAGCAGTTCCCCAGGGAAGAGCTACGAGCAGTACTTC	CASSSPGKSYEQYF
TRBV19	TRBJ2-5	NA	TRBD2	TGTGCCAGTAGTAAGTTAGCGGGGGGTCTTGGTGAGACCCAGTACTTC	CASSKLAGGLGETQYF
TRBV28	TRBJ2-2	NA	TRBD1	TGTGCCAGCAGTTCGGGACAGGTGACCACCGGGGAGCTGTTTTTT	CASSSGQVTTGELFF
TRBV18	TRBJ2-7	NA	TRBD1	TGTGCCAGCTCACGAGCATTGACAGGGGAGTATGGGGACGAGCAGTACTTC	CASSRALTGEYGDEQYF
TRBV2	TRBJ2-7	NA	TRBD1	TGTGCCAGCAGTACGGGACAGGGGCCCTACGAGCAGTACTTC	CASSTGQGPYEQYF
TRBV19	TRBJ2-1	NA	NA	TGTGCCAGTAGTACCGGGATCTACAATGAGCAGTTCTTC	CASSTGIYNEQFF
TRBV6-1	TRBJ1-1	NA	TRBD1	TGTGCCAGCAGTGAGGACAGGCCATCTCTCATGAACACTGAAGCTTTCTTT	CASSEDRPSLMNTEAFF
TRBV6-5	TRBJ1-6	NA	TRBD1	TGTGCCAGCAGTCGACAGGGGTCACCCCTCCACTTT	CASSRQGSPLHF
TRBV11-2	TRBJ1-3	NA	NA	TGTGCCAGCAGCCCAGGGATCGGCTCGGGCTTAGGATATTTT	CASSPGIGSGLGYF
TRBV18	TRBJ2-1	NA	TRBD1	TGTGCCAGCTCCCCGACACTAGGACAGGGGGCCAATGAGCAGTTCTTC	CASSPTLGQGANEQFF
TRBV7-2	TRBJ2-3	NA	NA	TGTGCCAGCAGCTTAGCGGGCTCGCAGTATTTT	CASSLAGSQYF
TRBV3-1/TRBV3-2	TRBJ1-4	NA	NA	TGTGCCAGCAGCCAAGATCCGGCAGGGAGGGGAAAACTGTTTTTT	CASSQDPAGRGKLFF
TRBV12-3/TRBV12-4	TRBJ2-3	few	NA	TGTGCCAGCAGGAGAACAGGGACAGATACGCAGTATTTT	CASRRTGTDTQYF
TRBV4-2	TRBJ1-4	NA	TRBD1	TGTGCCAGCAGCCAAGGACAGGGTACTAATGAAAAACTGTTTTTT	CASSQGQGTNEKLFF
TRBV6-6	TRBJ2-7	NA	NA	TGTGCCAGCAACCAGGGTTACGAGCAGTACTTC	CASNQGYEQYF
TRBV7-3	TRBJ1-6	NA	TRBD1	TGTGCCAGCAGCTTAAGGGACAGGGGAACTCCCCTCCACTTT	CASSLRDRGTPLHF
TRBV12-3/TRBV12-4	TRBJ2-5	NA	NA	TGTGCCAGCACCCCGGGGTCCGAGACCCAGTACTTC	CASTPGSETQYF
TRBV12-5	TRBJ2-1	NA	TRBD2	TGTGCTAGTGGTTTCACCGGGACTAGCGGTTACAATGAGCAGTTCTTC	CASGFTGTSGYNEQFF
TRBV4-2	TRBJ2-3	NA	TRBD2	TGTGCCAGCAGCCAAGATCGGGGGGGGACAGATACGCAGTATTTT	CASSQDRGGTDTQYF
TRBV19	TRBJ2-7	NA	TRBD1	TGTGCCAGTAGATCGACAGGGGCGTTGAACAAGCAGTACTTC	CASRSTGALNKQYF
TRBV20-1	TRBJ2-2	NA	NA	TGCAGTGCTAGTCCGACAGGTGGGGCAGGGACCGGGGAGCTGTTTTTT	CSASPTGGAGTGELFF
TRBV16	TRBJ1-5	NA	NA	TGTGCCAGCAGCCGGCTCTCGGAGAATCAGCCCCAGCATTTT	CASSRLSENQPQHF
TRBV5-6	TRBJ2-5	NA	NA	TGTGCCAGCAGCCCGATGAGGGCCCAAGAGACCCAGTACTTC	CASSPMRAQETQYF
TRBV11-3	TRBJ2-2	many	NA	TGTGCCAGCAGCTCCGGGACTTCGAACACCGGGGAGCTGTTTTTT	CASSSGTSNTGELFF
TRBV27	TRBJ2-7	medium-sized	NA	TGTGCCAGCAGTTCAGGGTCATTAGGCGAGCAGTACTTC	CASSSGSLGEQYF
TRBV5-6	TRBJ1-6	few	NA	TGTGCCAGCAGCCCCAAAGGGGGTAATTCACCCCTCCACTTT	CASSPKGGNSPLHF
TRBV6-5	TRBJ2-5	NA	NA	TGTGCCAGCAGTTCCACGGGACACAGACAAGAGACCCAGTACTTC	CASSSTGHRQETQYF
TRBV30	TRBJ1-1	NA	TRBD1	TGTGCCTGGAGTGTACTGAACAGGGGTACTGAAGCTTTCTTT	CAWSVLNRGTEAFF
TRBV3-1/TRBV3-2	TRBJ2-2	NA	NA	TGTGCCAGCAGCCAACGACAGCCCTCGAACACCGGGGAGCTGTTTTTT	CASSQRQPSNTGELFF
TRBV7-2	TRBJ2-7	medium-sized	TRBD1	TGTGCCAGCAGCTTAGACGGGACAGGGAGTTACGAGCAGTACTTC	CASSLDGTGSYEQYF
TRBV4-1	TRBJ1-2	NA	NA	TGCGCCAGCAGCCAGACAGACTATGGCTACACCTTC	CASSQTDYGYTF
TRBV19	TRBJ1-5	NA	TRBD1	TGTGCCAGTAGTACCAGGGGGTGGAATAGCAATCAGCCCCAGCATTTT	CASSTRGWNSNQPQHF
TRBV6-1	TRBJ2-1	NA	TRBD1	TGTGCCAGCAGTGAACATTGGGTGGGGACAGGGGTAGAGCAGTTCTTC	CASSEHWVGTGVEQFF
TRBV7-2	TRBJ2-2	NA	TRBD1	TGTGCCAGCAGCTTAGAGAGCCACAGGGGGAGCACCGGGGAGCTGTTTTTT	CASSLESHRGSTGELFF
TRBV19	TRBJ1-6	NA	NA	TGTGCCAGTAGTACCTCACCGGGGGACTCACCCCTCCACTTT	CASSTSPGDSPLHF